Each of the 24 T cell receptor beta chains below was sequenced from the same sample in a study of blood T cells in healthy people across ages. It was with a sample-barcoded 5' primer and a J-beta primer mix that a second PCR of about 7 to 12 cycles was run. One entry per CDR3 protein, called by TCRdb with MiXCR from the 5' RACE reads. The data contain approximately 400,000 distinct CDR3 sequences, more than 45% of them seen just once; the ten biggest clones take up 51%. Sample: blood. Receptor source: a man between 60 and 75 years old in good health.

A word on this clonotype: A read error may be the cause here, since a much bigger clone is one base away. CDR3 bases: TGTGCCAGCGGCGCCTCGGGGACTACCTACGAGCAGTACTTC. Amino acid sequence: CASGASGTTYEQYF. This sequence joins TRBV9 and TRBJ2-7, with 7 bases lining up with TRBD2. This CDR3 contains 14 residues. The V gene end was trimmed by 7 bases and the J gene end by 2 bases; junction bases not matched to a gene: 9. CDR1 SGDLS and CDR2 YYNGEE come from the germline V gene.

The chain has TRBV20-1 and TRBJ2-3, with TRBD2 matching 9 bases. The V gene end was trimmed by 0 bases and the J gene end by 4 bases; junction bases not matched to a gene: 14. Germline CDR1 reads DFQATT; CDR2 reads SNEGSKA (reference sequence). The CDR3 spans 18 residues. CDR3 amino acids: CSARDQARAGGGADTQYF. Written as DNA, the CDR3 is TGCAGTGCTAGAGATCAGGCGCGAGCGGGGGGAGGAGCAGATACGCAGTATTTT.

The chain is built from TRBV7-2 and TRBJ2-5; 8 positions match TRBD1. The J call may be incorrect, as the DNA end agrees better with TRBJ2-7. Germline V gene sequence: CDR1 SGHTA, CDR2 FQGNSA. The CDR3 consists of 14 residues. CDR3: CASSPGDRSDEQYF. In DNA form, the CDR3 reads TGTGCCAGCAGCCCCGGGGACAGGTCCGACGAGCAGTACTTC.

The V call is TRBV2, the J call TRBJ2-5; 13 nucleotides line up with TRBD2. Per germline, CDR1 SNHLY and CDR2 FYNNEI. V dropped 8 bases and J dropped 5; count of bases not matched to a gene: 11. The CDR3 contains 16 residues. The DNA for the CDR3 is TGTGCCAGCGGAAGGACTAGCGGGGGTTCCTGGGAGACCCAGTACTTC. Residues: CASGRTSGGSWETQYF.

CDR3 nucleotide sequence: TGTGCCAGCAGTGAAGCGGCCGGGGACTATGGCTACACCTTC. This encodes CASSEAAGDYGYTF. The genes are TRBV6-1 and TRBJ1-2; D ambiguous. The CDR3 is made up of 14 amino acids. The germline V and J ends were trimmed by 0 bases and 3 bases, with 8 bases remaining between them. Germline values: CDR1 MNHNS, CDR2 SASEGT.

Note on this clonotype: This may arise from a read error, as a much more abundant clone is one base away. The V gene is TRBV11-2, the J gene TRBJ1-2; 7 positions agree with TRBD1. The junction had 12 bases not matched to a gene; V was cut back by 8 bases and J by 3 bases. Germline CDR1 and CDR2: SGHAT and FQNNGV. CDR3 size: 15 residues. The CDR3 DNA follows: TGTGCCAGCCCACCAAATCCCACAGGGGACTATGGCTACACCTTC. Translation gives CASPPNPTGDYGYTF. Looking up the rest from reference TRBV11-2 and TRBJ1-2 gives the full variable domain: EAGVAQSPRYKIIEKRQSVAFWCNPISGHATLYWYQQILGQGPKLLIQFQNNGVVDDSQLPKDRFSAERLKGVDSTLKIQPAKLEDSAVYLCASPPNPTGDYGYTFGSGTRLTVV.

The chain employs TRBV5-5 and TRBJ2-6; D possibly corresponds to TRBD2 (5 bases). The CDR3 covers 15 residues. Germline V gene data show CDR1 as SGHKS and CDR2 as YYEKEE (reference sequence). V gave up 2 bases and J gave up 9 bases, with 15 bases separating them. CDR3 sequence (DNA): TGTGCCAGCAGCTTACTAGGACGGATTGACAACGTCCTGACTTTC. Protein sequence: CASSLLGRIDNVLTF.

CDR3 loop: CASSPTARTQYF. The CDR3 DNA reads TGTGCCAGCAGCCCTACTGCAAGGACCCAGTACTTC. J is TRBJ2-5 and V is TRBV12-3 or TRBV12-4; D uncertain. CDR3 length: 12 residues. V lost 6 bases to trimming and J lost 7 bases, with 12 bases between them.

The chain carries TRBV7-2 and TRBJ2-7; D gene uncertain. The CDR3 contains 14 residues. The germline V gene encodes CDR1 SGHTA and CDR2 FQGNSA. The V end lost 5 bases, the J end lost 1 base, and 12 bases lay between the germline ends. CDR3 protein: CASSTDGFSYEQYF. The CDR3 nucleotides are TGTGCCAGCAGCACAGACGGTTTTTCCTACGAGCAGTACTTC.

Remarks on this clonotype: Its ends do not fully match the called genes, so a read error is possible. J is TRBJ2-1 and V is TRBV9; D uncertain. The CDR3 contains 15 residues. Germline values: CDR1 SGDLS, CDR2 YYNGEE. The CDR3 region has the DNA TGTGCCAGCAGCGTAGGGGCTACCCCGTACAATGGGCAGTTCTTC. It translates to CASSVGATPYNGQFF.

The chain couples TRBV29-1 to TRBJ2-1; 9 bases line up with TRBD1. CDR1 is SQVTM, CDR2 ANQGSEA, per germline. The V gene end was trimmed by 4 bases and the J gene end by 8 bases; junction bases not matched to a gene: 9. This CDR3 spans 14 amino acids. The CDR3 loop reads CSVVAGDRVDEQFF. DNA of the CDR3: TGCAGCGTTGTAGCCGGGGACAGGGTCGATGAGCAGTTCTTC.

This clonotype was counted ten times or more. The chain uses TRBV7-2 and TRBJ1-2, with D hard to call. Trimming took 1 base from V and 0 from J, leaving 6 bases between them. Per the germline V gene, CDR1 is SGHTA and CDR2 is FQGNSA. The CDR3 runs 14 residues. The CDR3 spells CASSLGGANYGYTF. DNA for the CDR3: TGTGCCAGCAGCTTAGGGGGAGCTAACTATGGCTACACCTTC.

The V gene is TRBV12-3 or TRBV12-4, the J gene TRBJ2-7; D not certain. The CDR3 spans 11 residues. Trimming shortened V by 6 bases and J by 4 bases, and 7 bases separated the two germline ends. CDR3 bases: TGTGCCAGCAGCGGACGGTACGAGCAGTACTTC. Amino acid sequence: CASSGRYEQYF.

The chain couples TRBV12-3 or TRBV12-4 to TRBJ2-5; weak D call: TRBD1 (6 bases). CDR3 length: 15 residues. Trimming pared 1 base from V and 3 bases from J, leaving 12 bases between. The CDR3 DNA follows: TGTGCCAGCAGTTTAGAGTGGCAGGGGAAAGAGACCCAGTACTTC. Residues: CASSLEWQGKETQYF.

The CDR3 DNA reads TGTGCCAGCAGAAATCTGGGGGGATTTTTCCACTTT. This encodes CASRNLGGFFHF. This chain connects TRBV7-8 to TRBJ1-6; D is perhaps TRBD1 (5 bases). The CDR3 is 12 residues long. V lost 6 bases and J lost 17, with 17 bases in between. CDR1 SGHVS and CDR2 FQNEAQ come from the germline V gene.

This clonotype has only a few counts. The chain is built from TRBV5-1 and TRBJ2-7, with 8 bases that match TRBD1. V gave up 0 bases and J gave up 2 bases; unmatched junction bases: 4. Germline V gene sequence: CDR1 SGHRS, CDR2 YFSETQ. The CDR3 contains 15 residues. The CDR3 sequence: CASSLEQGGAYEQYF. The CDR3 nucleotides read TGCGCCAGCAGCTTGGAACAGGGGGGCGCCTACGAGCAGTACTTC.

This sequence joins TRBV30 and TRBJ2-3; 12 nucleotides line up with TRBD2. J gave up 6 bases and V 2 bases, and 15 bases lay outside the gene matches. The CDR3 spans 18 residues. Germline V lookup: CDR1 GTSNPN, CDR2 SVGIG (reference sequence). The CDR3 DNA reads TGTGCCTGGAGTCCGCCTAATAGGGCTAGCGGGGGGGCTGATACGCAGTATTTT. Its translation is CAWSPPNRASGGADTQYF. Together with reference TRBV30 and TRBJ2-3, the CDR3 gives the full variable domain: SQTIHQWPATLVQPVGSPLSLECTVEGTSNPNLYWYRQAAGRGLQLLFYSVGIGQISSEVPQNLSASRPQDRQFILSSKKLLLSDSGFYLCAWSPPNRASGGADTQYFGPGTRLTVL.

The chain recombines TRBV20-1 with TRBJ1-1, with 8 bases lining up with TRBD1. CDR3 size: 13 residues. Germline values: CDR1 DFQATT, CDR2 SNEGSKA (reference sequence). Trimming cost V 4 bases and J 5 bases; bases outside gene matches: 6. As DNA, the CDR3 is TGCAGTGCTACAAGGACAGGGAGAACTGAAGCTTTCTTT. Its translation: CSATRTGRTEAFF.

The chain couples TRBV11-2 to TRBJ1-5; D unresolved. Per germline, CDR1 SGHAT and CDR2 FQNNGV. This CDR3 has 13 amino acids. V lost 8 bases and J lost 0, with 8 bases in between. CDR3 sequence: CASGDSSNQPQHF. CDR3 sequence (DNA): TGTGCCAGCGGCGACTCTAGCAATCAGCCCCAGCATTTT.

The table lists this clonotype with a few counts. CDR3 protein: CASSEAYRAGEKLFF. The CDR3 bases are TGCGCCAGCAGCGAGGCTTACAGGGCGGGCGAAAAACTGTTTTTT. The chain joins TRBV5-1 to TRBJ1-4; maybe TRBD1 (6 bases). Germline lookup yields CDR1 SGHRS and CDR2 YFSETQ. The CDR3 totals 15 residues. Trimming removed 4 bases from V and 8 bases from J, with 18 bases in between. Filled out from reference TRBV5-1 and TRBJ1-4, the complete variable domain reads KAGVTQTPRYLIKTRGQQVTLSCSPISGHRSVSWYQQTPGQGLQFLFEYFSETQRNKGNFPGRFSGRQFSNSRSEMNVSTLELGDSALYLCASSEAYRAGEKLFFGSGTQLSVL.

A note on this clonotype: A read error may produce the germline difference seen at one junction end. The chain couples TRBV7-2 to TRBJ2-7; perhaps TRBD1 as D (6 bases). Per the germline V gene, CDR1 is SGHTA and CDR2 is FQGNSA. This CDR3 has 15 amino acids. CDR3 residues: CASGLMRQGSGEQYF. The CDR3 coding sequence is TGTGCCAGCGGCTTAATGCGGCAGGGGAGTGGGGAGCAGTACTTC.

The chain is built from TRBV7-9 and TRBJ2-7, with 7 bases identical to TRBD2. Germline V gene lookup returns CDR1 SEHNR and CDR2 FQNEAQ (reference sequence). The J segment lost 3 bases and the V segment lost 5 bases, leaving 10 bases of the junction unmatched. The CDR3 spans 15 residues. DNA for the CDR3: TGTGCCAGCAGCCCGGGCACTAGCGCGCTCTACGAGCAGTACTTC. It specifies CASSPGTSALYEQYF.

This chain links TRBV7-6 with TRBJ1-2, with no clear D. Germline V lookup: CDR1 SGHVS, CDR2 FNYEAQ. Trimming cost V 2 bases and J 3 bases, with 10 bases left between them. This CDR3 has 14 amino acids. CDR3 loop: CASSLKGADYGYTF. In nucleotides, the CDR3 is TGTGCCAGCAGCTTAAAGGGAGCAGACTATGGCTACACCTTC.

The V call is TRBV20-1, the J call TRBJ2-1; TRBD1 matches 11 bases. V lost 1 base, J lost 0 bases, and 2 bases stayed unmatched. The CDR3 runs 16 residues. Germline V CDR1 and CDR2: DFQATT, SNEGSKA (reference sequence). The CDR3 sequence: CSARGGTGGSYNEQFF. For the CDR3, the DNA is TGCAGTGCTAGAGGTGGGACAGGGGGCTCCTACAATGAGCAGTTCTTC.